This T cell receptor (beta chain) was observed in a study of T cells in Graves' hyperthyroidism and ophthalmopathy. Overall study: It was at initial diagnosis, before any treatment, that peripheral blood was collected.

Ten or more counts support this clonotype. The target antigen is unknown. No ophthalmopathy progression within 18 months constituted stable Graves' hyperthyroidism. TCR beta CDR3 region amplification was performed from RNA transcripts. The TCR CDR3 first-round RT-PCR relied on the HTBI primer set. TCRdb re-derived calls from the multiplex PCR reads in MiXCR, one entry per CDR3 protein. The sample has hundreds of thousands of distinct CDR3 sequences, around 38% seen once. The germline CDR1 and CDR2 sequences are SEHNR and FQNEAQ (reference sequence). This CDR3 has 16 amino acids. The V and J ends lost 1 base and 0 bases respectively, with 10 bases between them. Study-wide points: Most clonotypes expanded in the thyroid (above 0.001) were also present in blood.

This sequence originates from a young man with Graves' hyperthyroidism. Source material: blood. The J gene is TRBJ1-3, the V gene TRBV7-9, with no clear D. The CDR3 bases are TGTGCCAGCAGCTTAGGGCCCTTGAGCTCTGGAAACACCATATATTTT. It is translated as CASSLGPLSSGNTIYF.